The clone carrying this TCR beta chain has just a few counts. The antigen is undetermined. Germline loops: CDR1 SGHTA, CDR2 FQGNSA. There are 17 residues in the CDR3. V was pared by 5 bases and J by 0 bases, with 17 bases between. The data stem from a study of glioma-infiltrating T cells after dendritic cell vaccination. In the study overall: Patients received autologous tumor lysate-pulsed dendritic cell vaccination between the early 2000s and the early 2010s.

Whole-study findings and limits: Estimated pretreatment TIL content predicted outcome after dendritic cell vaccination.

Clones were read by immunoSEQ multiplex PCR, and TCRdb kept only the in-frame ones, dropping some. The data hold fewer than 85,000 clones, with about 86% observed a single time. The sample in question was blood, obtained before dendritic cell vaccination. This rearrangement joins TRBV7-2 to TRBJ1-5; tentative D call: TRBD1 (6 bases). The clonotype comes from a human donor with glioblastoma. The CDR3 DNA is TGTGCCAGCAGCCCATTACAGGGACCCTATAGCAATCAGCCCCAGCATTTT. Translated: CASSPLQGPYSNQPQHF.